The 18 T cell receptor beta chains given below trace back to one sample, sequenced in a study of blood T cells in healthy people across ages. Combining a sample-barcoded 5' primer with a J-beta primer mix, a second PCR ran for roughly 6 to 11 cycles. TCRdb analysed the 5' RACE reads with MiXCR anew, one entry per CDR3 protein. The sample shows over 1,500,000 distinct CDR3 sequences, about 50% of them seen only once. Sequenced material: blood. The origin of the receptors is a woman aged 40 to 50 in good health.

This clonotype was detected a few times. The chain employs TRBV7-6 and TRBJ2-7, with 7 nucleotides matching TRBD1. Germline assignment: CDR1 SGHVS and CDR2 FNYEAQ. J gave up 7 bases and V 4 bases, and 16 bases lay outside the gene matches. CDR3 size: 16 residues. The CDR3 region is CASSSGGAGIPFEQYF. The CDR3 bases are TGTGCCAGCAGCTCAGGGGGAGCCGGGATCCCCTTTGAGCAGTACTTC. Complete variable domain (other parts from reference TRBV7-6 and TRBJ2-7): GAGVSQSPRYKVTKRGQDVALRCDPISGHVSLYWYRQALGQGPEFLTYFNYEAQQDKSGLPNDRFSAERPEGSISTLTIQRTEQRDSAMYRCASSSGGAGIPFEQYFGPGTRLTVT.

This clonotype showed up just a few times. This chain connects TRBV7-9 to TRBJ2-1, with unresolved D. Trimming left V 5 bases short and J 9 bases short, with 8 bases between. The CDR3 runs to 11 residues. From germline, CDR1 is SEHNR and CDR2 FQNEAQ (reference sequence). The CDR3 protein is CASSPRSEQFF. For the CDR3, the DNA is TGTGCCAGCAGCCCCAGAAGTGAGCAGTTCTTC.

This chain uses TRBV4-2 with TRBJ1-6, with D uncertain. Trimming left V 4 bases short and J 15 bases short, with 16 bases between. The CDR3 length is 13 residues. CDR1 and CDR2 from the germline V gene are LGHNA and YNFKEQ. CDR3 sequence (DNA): TGTGCCAGCAGCCCAGACCTGGCTGGGCGCCTCCACTTT. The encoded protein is CASSPDLAGRLHF.

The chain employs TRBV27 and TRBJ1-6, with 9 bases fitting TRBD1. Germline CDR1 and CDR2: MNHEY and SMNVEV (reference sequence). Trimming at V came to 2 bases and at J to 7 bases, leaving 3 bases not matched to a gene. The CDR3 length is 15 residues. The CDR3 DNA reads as TGTGCCAGCAGTTTAAGGGACAGGGTAAATTCACCCCTCCACTTT. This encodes CASSLRDRVNSPLHF.

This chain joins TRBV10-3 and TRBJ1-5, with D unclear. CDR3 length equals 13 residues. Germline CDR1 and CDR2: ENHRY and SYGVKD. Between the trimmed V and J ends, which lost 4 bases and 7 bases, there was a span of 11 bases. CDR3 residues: CAISVYSGQPQHF. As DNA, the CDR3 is TGTGCCATCAGTGTGTACAGCGGCCAGCCCCAGCATTTT.

CDR3 loop: CASSPTDSSTDTQYF. CDR3 sequence (DNA): TGTGCCAGCAGCCCGACAGACTCTAGCACAGATACGCAGTATTTT. V gene TRBV11-1 combines with J gene TRBJ2-3, with D maybe TRBD1 (5 bases). V was trimmed by 5 bases and J by 0 bases, leaving 12 bases between them. From germline, CDR1 is SGHAT and CDR2 FQDESV (reference sequence). The CDR3 consists of 15 residues. The complete variable domain, with remaining parts taken from reference TRBV11-1 and TRBJ2-3, reads EAEVAQSPRYKITEKSQAVAFWCDPISGHATLYWYRQILGQGPELLVQFQDESVVDDSQLPKDRFSAERLKGVDSTLKIQPAELGDSAMYLCASSPTDSSTDTQYFGPGTRLTVL.

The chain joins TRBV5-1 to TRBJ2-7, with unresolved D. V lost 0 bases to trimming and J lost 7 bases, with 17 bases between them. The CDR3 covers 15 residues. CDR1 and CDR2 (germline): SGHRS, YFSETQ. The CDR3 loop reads CASSLAKPSYNEQYF. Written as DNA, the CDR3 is TGCGCCAGCAGCTTGGCTAAGCCTTCATACAATGAGCAGTACTTC.

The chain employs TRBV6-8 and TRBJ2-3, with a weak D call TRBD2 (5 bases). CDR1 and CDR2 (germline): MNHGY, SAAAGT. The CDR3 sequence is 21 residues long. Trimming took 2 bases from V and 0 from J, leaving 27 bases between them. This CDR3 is CASSYQVPSLSENSSTDTQYF. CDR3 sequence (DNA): TGTGCCAGCAGTTACCAGGTTCCTAGCCTATCCGAGAATTCTAGCACAGATACGCAGTATTTT.

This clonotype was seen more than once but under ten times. The CDR3: CASSRSGGGGYEQYF. The CDR3, as DNA: TGTGCCAGCAGTCGTAGCGGGGGGGGAGGTTACGAGCAGTACTTC. The chain couples TRBV27 to TRBJ2-7; 11 bases are shared with TRBD2. This CDR3 has 15 residues. Germline V lookup: CDR1 MNHEY, CDR2 SMNVEV (reference sequence). J was trimmed by 4 bases and V by 5 bases; bases with no gene match: 7.

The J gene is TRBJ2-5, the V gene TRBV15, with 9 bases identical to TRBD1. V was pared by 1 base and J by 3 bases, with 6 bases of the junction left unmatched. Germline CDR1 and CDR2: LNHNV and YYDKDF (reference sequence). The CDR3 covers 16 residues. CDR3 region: CATSRARGTGKETQYF. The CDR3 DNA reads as TGTGCCACCAGCAGAGCCCGAGGGACAGGGAAAGAGACCCAGTACTTC. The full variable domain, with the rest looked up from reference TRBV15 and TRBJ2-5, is DAMVIQNPRYQVTQFGKPVTLSCSQTLNHNVMYWYQQKSSQAPKLLFHYYDKDFNNEADTPDNFQSRRPNTSFCFLDIRSPGLGDTAMYLCATSRARGTGKETQYFGPGTRLLVL.

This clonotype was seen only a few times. Written as DNA, the CDR3 is TGCAGTGGCAGGGGGTATGGCAATCAGCCCCAGCATTTT. As protein: CSGRGYGNQPQHF. The rearrangement uses TRBV20-1 and TRBJ1-5; TRBD1 aligns across 7 bases. CDR1 is DFQATT, CDR2 SNEGSKA, per germline (reference sequence). The CDR3 consists of 13 residues. The trim removed 7 bases at V and 2 bases at J, leaving 5 bases unmatched.

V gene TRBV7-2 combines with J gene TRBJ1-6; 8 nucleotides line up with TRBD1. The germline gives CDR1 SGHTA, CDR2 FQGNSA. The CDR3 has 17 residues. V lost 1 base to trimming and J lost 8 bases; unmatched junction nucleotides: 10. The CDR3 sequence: CASSLGAGGRPHSPLHF. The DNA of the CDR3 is TGTGCCAGCAGCTTAGGTGCAGGGGGCCGCCCTCATTCACCCCTCCACTTT.

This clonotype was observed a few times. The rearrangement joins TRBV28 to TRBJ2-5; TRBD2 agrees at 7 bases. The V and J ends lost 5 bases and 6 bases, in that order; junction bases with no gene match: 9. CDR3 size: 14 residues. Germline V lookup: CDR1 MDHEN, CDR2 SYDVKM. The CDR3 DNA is TGTGCCAGCAGTCCATTGGGAGGGATCCAGACCCAGTACTTC. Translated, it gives CASSPLGGIQTQYF.

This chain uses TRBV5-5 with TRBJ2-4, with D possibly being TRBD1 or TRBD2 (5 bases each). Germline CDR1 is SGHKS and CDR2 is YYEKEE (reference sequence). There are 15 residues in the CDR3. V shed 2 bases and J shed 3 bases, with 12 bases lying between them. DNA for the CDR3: TGTGCCAGCAGCTTCAGGGACCTAGTCAAAAACATTCAGTACTTC. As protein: CASSFRDLVKNIQYF.

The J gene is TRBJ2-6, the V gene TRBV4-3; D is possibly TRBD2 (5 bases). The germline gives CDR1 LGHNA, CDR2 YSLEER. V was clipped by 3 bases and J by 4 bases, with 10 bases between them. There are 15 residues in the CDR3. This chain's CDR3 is CASSQDREGANVLTF. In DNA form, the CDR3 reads TGCGCCAGCAGCCAGGATAGGGAGGGGGCCAACGTCCTGACTTTC.

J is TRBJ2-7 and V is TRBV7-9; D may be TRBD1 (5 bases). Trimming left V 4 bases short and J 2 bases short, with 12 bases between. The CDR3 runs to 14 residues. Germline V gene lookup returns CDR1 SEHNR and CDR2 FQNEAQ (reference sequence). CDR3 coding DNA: TGTGCCAGCAGCTCAGGGATCTACACCTACGAGCAGTACTTC. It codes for CASSSGIYTYEQYF.

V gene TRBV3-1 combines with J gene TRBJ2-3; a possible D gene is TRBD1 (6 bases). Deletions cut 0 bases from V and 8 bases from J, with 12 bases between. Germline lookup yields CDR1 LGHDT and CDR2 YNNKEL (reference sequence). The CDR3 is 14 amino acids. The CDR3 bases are TGTGCCAGCAGCCAAGATCAGGGGACCCGTACGCAGTATTTT. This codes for CASSQDQGTRTQYF.

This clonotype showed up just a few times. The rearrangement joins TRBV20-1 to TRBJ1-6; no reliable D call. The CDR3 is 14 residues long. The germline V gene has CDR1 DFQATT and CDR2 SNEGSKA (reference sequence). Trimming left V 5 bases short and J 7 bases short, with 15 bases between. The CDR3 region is CSAFSLGGNSPLHF. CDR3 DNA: TGCAGTGCTTTTAGCCTGGGCGGGAATTCACCCCTCCACTTT.